The rows below give T cell receptor beta chains drawn from one sample of a study of T-cell memory formation after mild COVID-19. TCRdb re-called the 5' RACE reads with MiXCR, one entry per CDR3 protein. The sample includes roughly 220,000 distinct CDR3 sequences, more than 8% seen only once; the top ten take 3.5% to 4%. Sample: PBMCs or a T cell subset sorted from them (not recorded which). Receptors originate from a man younger than 30 who had mild COVID-19 (a few samples of this study predate the infection). Cell type and time point are not known. Both conserved end residues are part of each CDR3.

v_call	j_call	cdr3_aa
TRBV6-5	TRBJ2-1	CASSLIPSGGSHEQFF
TRBV7-2	TRBJ2-5	CASSLGRGWQETQYF
TRBV5-5	TRBJ1-3	CASSSPGGGNTIYF
TRBV28	TRBJ2-2	CASSLAMNTGELFF
TRBV20-1	TRBJ2-3	CSARAGGPDTQYF
TRBV7-2	TRBJ2-4	CASSRRGGRDIQYF
TRBV20-1	TRBJ2-5	CSDNSPYETQYF
TRBV7-2	TRBJ1-6	CASSLAVMMNNSPLHF
TRBV28	TRBJ2-1	CASSLRANEQFF
TRBV6-2/TRBV6-3	TRBJ1-2	CASPLYGYTF
TRBV6-1	TRBJ1-5	CASSEGQGYQPQHF
TRBV5-6	TRBJ1-5	CASSLWQWGNQPQHF
TRBV7-2	TRBJ1-5	CASSPYRGLGNQPQHF
TRBV18	TRBJ2-7	CASSKLAGPAYEQYF
TRBV12-5	TRBJ2-3	CTSGLVVTGGGDLDTQYF
TRBV12-3/TRBV12-4	TRBJ1-2	CASSMDRFNYGYTF
TRBV5-1	TRBJ1-1	CASSLGAGTEAFF
TRBV5-1	TRBJ2-7	CASSLELGDSYEQYF
TRBV5-1	TRBJ1-2	CASSLPGGDYGYTF
TRBV5-6	TRBJ2-5	CASSYGLGGTQYF
TRBV20-1	TRBJ2-1	CSARVPGLAGAYNEQFF
TRBV5-5	TRBJ1-1	CASSLGTATEAFF
TRBV5-5	TRBJ2-5	CASSPGQETQYF
TRBV5-1	TRBJ2-2	CASSFRDGNGELFF
TRBV7-2	TRBJ2-5	CASSPQGSGGRPQYF
TRBV6-4	TRBJ1-5	CASRNTLSNQPQHF
TRBV27	TRBJ1-1	CASSWDPGRKAFF
TRBV4-1	TRBJ2-5	CASSLTRGPRIQETQYF
TRBV20-1	TRBJ2-7	CRERSDTDYEQYF
TRBV10-3	TRBJ2-1	CAIGQTYNEQFF
TRBV6-1	TRBJ2-1	CASSDGSSYNEQFF
TRBV20-1	TRBJ2-1	CSAIQGEDSYNEQFF
TRBV7-2	TRBJ2-3	CATSLGGGPDTQYF
TRBV30	TRBJ1-1	CAWRGGSNTEAFF
TRBV6-5	TRBJ2-1	CASRHDREVGLEQFF
TRBV3-2	TRBJ2-1	CASSQDPVAYNEQFF
TRBV3-1	TRBJ2-5	CASSQGNLQETQYF